The rows below give T cell receptor beta chains drawn from one sample of a study of cytomegalovirus exposure and HLA in healthy donors. Some clones are missing from TCRdb's copy, which holds only in-frame ones; the method was immunoSEQ multiplex PCR. Of 160,000 or so clones listed, approximately 82% are singletons. Sequencing was performed on PBMCs. The receptors here all came from a male donor in good health and CMV-seropositive. Both conserved end residues are part of each CDR3. D genes are given only for firm matches. Only part of the rows carry a size: once, few, many, or a class if the clone is expanded.

TRBJ1-2 | few | - | TRBV9 | TGTGCCAGCAGCCCTCTCGGGGAGGGCTTCTCCGGCTACACCTTC | CASSPLGEGFSGYTF
TRBJ2-1 | - | TRBD2 | TRBV5-1 | TGCGCCAGCAGCTCGGATGTGTCTAGCGGGGGGTTACGAAGCTCCTACAATGAGCAGTTCTTC | CASSSDVSSGGLRSSYNEQFF
TRBJ2-1 | - | - | TRBV6-5 | TGTGCCAGCAGATCCCGAGTCACGTACAATGAGCAGTTCTTC | CASRSRVTYNEQFF
TRBJ2-1 | - | - | TRBV5-5 | TGTGCCAGCAGGGAACAGGGGACTGCCGGGGATGAGCAGTTCTTC | CASREQGTAGDEQFF
TRBJ1-2 | - | TRBD1 | TRBV7-2 | TGTGCCAGCAGCAGAGGACAGGGGGACTATGGCTACACCTTC | CASSRGQGDYGYTF
TRBJ2-7 | - | - | TRBV4-3 | TGCGCCAGCAGCCGACGACTAGCCTACGAGCAGTACTTC | CASSRRLAYEQYF
TRBJ2-5 | - | - | TRBV27 | TGTGCCAGCAGTTTTGCGGGAAAAGAGACCCAGTACTTC | CASSFAGKETQYF
TRBJ2-1 | - | - | TRBV5-5 | TGTGCCAGCAGCCGAGACAATGAGCAGTTCTTC | CASSRDNEQFF
TRBJ2-1 | - | - | TRBV19 | TGTGCCAGTAGTCCAGGGGACGGACAGTTCTTC | CASSPGDGQFF
TRBJ1-5 | - | TRBD1 | TRBV19 | TGTGCCAGTAGTACGAACCGACAGGGATGGGGGGCCCAGCATTTT | CASSTNRQGWGAQHF
TRBJ1-3 | - | TRBD1 | TRBV10-3 | TGTGCCACCGGACAGGGAACAAGCACCATATATTTT | CATGQGTSTIYF
TRBJ2-1 | once | - | TRBV19 | TGTGCCAGTAGAACCACCCCCGGACTCGCCGGCAATGAGCAGTTCTTC | CASRTTPGLAGNEQFF
TRBJ2-3 | - | - | TRBV9 | TGTGCCAGCAGCGCGGACTCCAACACAGATACGCAGTATTTT | CASSADSNTDTQYF
TRBJ1-4 | - | - | TRBV18 | TGTGCCAGCACACCTAGAACAGATGATGAAAAACTGTTTTTT | CASTPRTDDEKLFF
TRBJ2-2 | - | TRBD1 | TRBV7-6 | TGTGCCAGCAGCTTAGTACCAGGGGGAACCGGGGAGCTGTTTTTT | CASSLVPGGTGELFF
TRBJ2-7 | - | TRBD2 | TRBV7-6 | TGTGCCAGCAGCTTAGGTTCGGGACTAGCGGGAGGCGAGCAGTACTTC | CASSLGSGLAGGEQYF
TRBJ1-1 | - | TRBD1 | TRBV28 | TGTGCCAGCCCAGGGACAGGCCGGGACACTGAAGCTTTCTTT | CASPGTGRDTEAFF
TRBJ1-3 | - | TRBD1 | TRBV7-6 | TGTGCCAGCAGCGCGACAGGGGCTGGAAACACCATATATTTT | CASSATGAGNTIYF
TRBJ2-3 | - | TRBD2 | TRBV10-1 | TGCGCCAGCAGTGAGTCGACTAGCGTTACAGATACGCAGTATTTT | CASSESTSVTDTQYF
TRBJ2-1 | - | - | TRBV14 | TGTGCCAGCAGCCAAGTGCGCCCAATCGATGAGCAGTTCTTC | CASSQVRPIDEQFF
TRBJ2-7 | once | TRBD1 | TRBV7-9 | TGTGCCAGCAGCCCCGGGACAGGGGGCTTCGAGCAGTACTTC | CASSPGTGGFEQYF
TRBJ2-7 | - | TRBD1 | TRBV9 | TGTGCCAGCAGCGCCCGGGACAGGGGTGACTACGAGCAGTACTTC | CASSARDRGDYEQYF
TRBJ1-3 | - | - | TRBV6-6 | TGTGCCAGCAGTTACTCGAGACAGCTTGGAAACACCATATATTTT | CASSYSRQLGNTIYF
TRBJ1-1 | - | TRBD1 | TRBV7-2 | TGTGCCAGCAGATCCCGACAGGGCGACACTGAAGCTTTCTTT | CASRSRQGDTEAFF
TRBJ1-5 | - | TRBD1 | TRBV5-8 | TGTGCCAGCAGCAATGGGGCAGGGACAGGCAATCAGCCCCAGCATTTT | CASSNGAGTGNQPQHF
TRBJ1-4 | - | TRBD1 | TRBV28 | TGTGCCAGCAGTATGGGACAGGGGGGAGAAAAACTGTTTTTT | CASSMGQGGEKLFF
TRBJ1-4 | - | - | TRBV30 | TGTGCCTGGAGTGTACGGGGGGTTGGTGAAAAACTGTTTTTT | CAWSVRGVGEKLFF
TRBJ1-1 | - | - | TRBV5-1 | TGCGCCAGCAGCTTTCGGTGGAACACTGAAGCTTTCTTT | CASSFRWNTEAFF
TRBJ2-4 | - | TRBD2 | TRBV2 | TGTGCCAGCCTTTATGGGGCGGGGGAGAGAAACAGTCAGTACTTC | CASLYGAGERNSQYF
TRBJ2-3 | - | TRBD1 | TRBV10-1 | TGCGCCAGCCGACAGGGGAGCACAGATACGCAGTATTTT | CASRQGSTDTQYF
TRBJ2-7 | once | - | TRBV6-4 | TGTGCCAGCAGTGGCGCTGGCTACGAGCAGTACTTC | CASSGAGYEQYF
TRBJ1-5 | - | TRBD1 | TRBV6-6 | TGTGCCAGCAGTTCGACAGGGGAACAGCCCCAGCATTTT | CASSSTGEQPQHF
TRBJ2-2 | - | - | TRBV11-2 | TGTGCCAGCACTTACGGGAAGAACACCGGGGAGCTGTTTTTT | CASTYGKNTGELFF
TRBJ1-1 | few | - | TRBV5-1 | TGCGCCAGCAGCACGATGCGGAACACTGAAGCTTTCTTT | CASSTMRNTEAFF
TRBJ2-7 | - | - | TRBV7-9 | TGTGCCAGCAGCTTAGCGGGGGCGGGGGCAGCCTACGAGCAGTACTTC | CASSLAGAGAAYEQYF
TRBJ2-5 | few | - | TRBV9 | TGTGCCAGCAGCCCCAAGGGAGGATTCGAGACCCAGTACTTC | CASSPKGGFETQYF
TRBJ1-5 | - | TRBD1 | TRBV6-1 | TGTGCCAGCATCCTCGACAGGGGAGGCAATCAGCCCCAGCATTTT | CASILDRGGNQPQHF
TRBJ1-2 | - | - | TRBV25-1 | TGTGCCAGCAGTGAATTCCCGGCCGGGTCGAACTATGGCTACACCTTC | CASSEFPAGSNYGYTF
TRBJ1-5 | - | - | TRBV19 | TGTGCCAGTAGTCCCTGGGGACAAATAAGCAATCAGCCCCAGCATTTT | CASSPWGQISNQPQHF
TRBJ1-1 | - | - | TRBV18 | TGTGCCAGCTCATCTAAAGCGAACACTGAAGCTTTCTTT | CASSSKANTEAFF